Listed here are 15 T cell receptor beta chains from one sample, sequenced in a study of blood T cell repertoires in COVID-19. TCRdb's copy holds only in-frame clones and misses some; the assay was immunoSEQ multiplex PCR. Of about 180,000 clones listed, more than 65% were seen once; the top ten hold roughly 15%. Sequencing was done on a sample of PBMCs or T cells enriched from blood (not recorded which). These receptor sequences come from a man aged 50 to 60 who had recovered from COVID-19.

This chain connects TRBV6-2 or TRBV6-3 to TRBJ1-6; 8 nucleotides line up with TRBD1. CDR3 size: 15 residues. The junction had 1 base not matched to a gene; V was cut back by 1 base and J by 5 bases. CDR1 and CDR2 (germline): MNHEY, SVGEGT. The CDR3 DNA is TGTGCCAGCAGTTACTTCAGGGGGCATAATTCACCCCTCCACTTT. Its translation: CASSYFRGHNSPLHF.

The rearrangement joins TRBV10-3 to TRBJ1-1; D may be TRBD1 (6 bases). The CDR3 contains 13 residues. V dropped 3 bases and J dropped 6 bases, with 11 bases sitting between them. Germline assignment: CDR1 ENHRY and CDR2 SYGVKD. CDR3 loop: CAISDTQGSEAFF. The CDR3 nucleotides read TGTGCCATCAGTGACACACAGGGTTCTGAAGCTTTCTTT.

This chain uses TRBV27 with TRBJ2-7; TRBD2 aligns across 8 bases. This CDR3 contains 15 residues. Losses at the gene ends were 1 base for V and 2 bases for J; bases not matched to a gene: 4. CDR1 and CDR2 from the germline V gene are MNHEY and SMNVEV (reference sequence). The CDR3 sequence is CASSLLGLGTYEQYF. DNA of the CDR3: TGTGCCAGCAGTTTATTGGGACTAGGGACCTACGAGCAGTACTTC.

This clone was recorded many times. The V call is TRBV2, the J call TRBJ1-5, with D possibly being TRBD1 (5 bases). V lost 4 bases to trimming and J lost 1 base, with 8 bases between them. Germline assignment: CDR1 SNHLY and CDR2 FYNNEI. The CDR3 extends over 14 amino acids. The CDR3 coding sequence is TGTGCCAGCAGTGGGACAATGAGCAATCAGCCCCAGCATTTT. It specifies CASSGTMSNQPQHF.

On this clone itself: The identical CDR3 is also encoded by other nucleotide sequences in the sample. This chain joins TRBV18 and TRBJ1-2; TRBD1 matches 9 bases. The V and J ends lost 6 bases and 4 bases, in that order; junction bases with no gene match: 9. This CDR3 region has 15 residues. Germline values: CDR1 KGHSH, CDR2 LQKENI. CDR3 residues: CASSPDLTGGYGYTF. Written as DNA, the CDR3 is TGTGCCAGCTCGCCGGACTTGACAGGGGGCTATGGCTACACCTTC.

This sequence joins TRBV28 and TRBJ1-2; a weak D match, TRBD1 (5 bases). V was clipped by 5 bases and J by 0 bases, with 13 bases between them. Germline-derived CDR1 and CDR2 are MDHEN and SYDVKM. This CDR3 is built from 15 residues. DNA of the CDR3: TGTGCCAGCAGTGCCCCCAGGGTAGCTAACTATGGCTACACCTTC. It encodes CASSAPRVANYGYTF.

This clone was detected a few times. The chain has TRBV27 and TRBJ1-6; no clear D. Germline lookup yields CDR1 MNHEY and CDR2 SMNVEV (reference sequence). Trimming removed 5 bases from V and 10 bases from J, with 9 bases in between. This CDR3 is 12 amino acids long. CDR3 nucleotides: TGTGCCAGCAGTACGAGGTTGTCACCCCTCCACTTT. Residues: CASSTRLSPLHF.

The chain links TRBV18 to TRBJ2-3; 7 bases match TRBD1. Losses at the gene ends were 5 bases for V and 4 bases for J; bases not matched to a gene: 3. CDR1 and CDR2 (germline): KGHSH, LQKENI. CDR3 length equals 13 residues. The CDR3 reads CASSRDRADTQYF. DNA of the CDR3: TGTGCCAGCTCAAGGGACAGAGCAGATACGCAGTATTTT.

The rearrangement joins TRBV18 to TRBJ2-7; perhaps TRBD2 as D (5 bases). V lost 2 bases to trimming and J lost 3 bases, with 11 bases between them. The CDR3 totals 14 residues. In germline, CDR1 is KGHSH, CDR2 LQKENI. The CDR3 region has the DNA TGTGCCAGCTCACCATCCAACGGGAACTACGAGCAGTACTTC. It codes for CASSPSNGNYEQYF.

The V call is TRBV2, the J call TRBJ1-2; possible D gene TRBD1, 5 bases. The CDR3 is 14 residues long. The V gene lost 2 bases and the J gene lost 5 bases, with 12 bases spanning the gap. Germline-derived CDR1 and CDR2 are SNHLY and FYNNEI. The DNA for the CDR3 is TGTGCCAGCAGTGAACCCGGGGGGAGGTATGGCTACACCTTC. Translating gives CASSEPGGRYGYTF.

The V and J genes are TRBV7-3 and TRBJ2-5; tentative D call: TRBD1 (6 bases). The CDR3 covers 14 residues. The germline V and J ends were trimmed by 5 bases and 0 bases, with 10 bases remaining between them. Germline V lookup: CDR1 SGHTA, CDR2 FQGTGA. The CDR3 is CASSQDRYQETQYF. The CDR3 region has the DNA TGTGCCAGCAGCCAGGACAGATACCAAGAGACCCAGTACTTC.

The J gene is TRBJ1-4, the V gene TRBV19; tentative D call: TRBD1 (6 bases). This CDR3 has 15 residues. V was clipped by 3 bases and J by 3 bases, with 11 bases between them. Germline V gene lookup returns CDR1 LNHDA and CDR2 SQIVND (reference sequence). The CDR3 region is CASSILGQPNEKLFF. The CDR3 nucleotides are TGTGCCAGTAGTATCTTGGGACAACCTAATGAAAAACTGTTTTTT.

This clone was counted a few times. This rearrangement joins TRBV18 to TRBJ1-5, with 7 bases lining up with TRBD1. The CDR3 is 13 amino acids. Germline V gives CDR1 KGHSH, CDR2 LQKENI. V shed 5 bases and J 6 bases; nucleotides not matched to a gene: 4. The CDR3 reads CASSDTGVQPQHF. CDR3 nucleotide sequence: TGTGCCAGCTCAGACACAGGGGTTCAGCCCCAGCATTTT.

This clone has only one observation. This chain joins TRBV6-5 and TRBJ1-2; D is ambiguous. The CDR3 is 14 residues long. V gave up 4 bases and J gave up 2 bases, with 11 bases separating them. CDR1 and CDR2 (germline): MNHEY, SVGAGI. CDR3 amino acids: CASSSHGSNYGYTF. For the CDR3, the DNA is TGTGCCAGCAGTTCCCACGGGAGCAACTATGGCTACACCTTC.

The V and J genes are TRBV2 and TRBJ1-5, with D possibly TRBD1 on 5 matching bases. The CDR3 loop spans 13 amino acids. Germline V gene data show CDR1 as SNHLY and CDR2 as FYNNEI. Between the trimmed V and J ends, which lost 4 bases and 3 bases, there was a span of 7 bases. CDR3: CASSAQDNQPQHF. Written as DNA, the CDR3 is TGTGCCAGCAGTGCACAGGACAATCAGCCCCAGCATTTT.